Shown below are 2 T cell receptor beta chains from a single sample sequenced in a study of cytomegalovirus exposure and HLA in healthy donors. It was with 60 Vbeta and 13 Jbeta primers that the PCR ran. The protocol was immunoSEQ multiplex PCR, while the TCRdb copy is restricted to in-frame clones and leaves out a portion. Of 200,000 to 250,000 clones in the sample, around 73% were seen once. The sequencing input was PBMCs. The receptors stem from a male donor in good health and CMV-seronegative.

The chain is built from TRBV5-1 and TRBJ2-1; 8 bases map to TRBD2. The V and J ends lost 1 base and 8 bases, in that order; junction bases with no gene match: 8. The CDR3 spans 15 residues. In germline, CDR1 is SGHRS, CDR2 YFSETQ. The CDR3 protein is CASSLRGLAADEQFF. The CDR3 DNA follows: TGCGCCAGCAGCTTGCGTGGACTAGCTGCCGATGAGCAGTTCTTC.

This chain links TRBV18 with TRBJ2-7; 12 bases fit TRBD2. V shed 3 bases and J 5 bases; nucleotides not matched to a gene: 2. Germline-derived CDR1 and CDR2 are KGHSH and LQKENI. This CDR3 is built from 14 residues. CDR3 protein: CASSPRLAGDEQYF. CDR3 nucleotides: TGTGCCAGCTCACCCCGACTAGCGGGAGACGAGCAGTACTTC.